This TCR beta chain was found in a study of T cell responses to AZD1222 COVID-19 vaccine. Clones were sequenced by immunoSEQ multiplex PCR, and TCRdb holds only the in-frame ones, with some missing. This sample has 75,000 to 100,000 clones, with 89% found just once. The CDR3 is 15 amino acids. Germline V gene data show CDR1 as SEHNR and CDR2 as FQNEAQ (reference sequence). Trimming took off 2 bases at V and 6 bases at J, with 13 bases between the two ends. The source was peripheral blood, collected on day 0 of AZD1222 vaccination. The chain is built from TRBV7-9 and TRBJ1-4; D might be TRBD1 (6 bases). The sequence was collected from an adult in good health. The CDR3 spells CASSLLGGRDEKLFF. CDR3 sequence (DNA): TGTGCCAGCAGCTTACTGGGGGGGCGCGATGAAAAACTGTTTTTT.